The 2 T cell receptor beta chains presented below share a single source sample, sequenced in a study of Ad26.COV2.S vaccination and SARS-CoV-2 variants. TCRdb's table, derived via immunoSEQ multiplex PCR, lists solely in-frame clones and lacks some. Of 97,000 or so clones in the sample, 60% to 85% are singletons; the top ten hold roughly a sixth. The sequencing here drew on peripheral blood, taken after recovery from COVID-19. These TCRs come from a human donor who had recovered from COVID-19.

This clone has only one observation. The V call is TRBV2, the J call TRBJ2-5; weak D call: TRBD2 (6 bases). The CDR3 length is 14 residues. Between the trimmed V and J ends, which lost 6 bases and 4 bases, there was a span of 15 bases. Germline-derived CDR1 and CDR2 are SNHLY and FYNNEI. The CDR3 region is CASSQEGSGETQYF. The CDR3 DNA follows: TGTGCCAGCAGCCAGGAGGGGTCCGGAGAGACCCAGTACTTC.

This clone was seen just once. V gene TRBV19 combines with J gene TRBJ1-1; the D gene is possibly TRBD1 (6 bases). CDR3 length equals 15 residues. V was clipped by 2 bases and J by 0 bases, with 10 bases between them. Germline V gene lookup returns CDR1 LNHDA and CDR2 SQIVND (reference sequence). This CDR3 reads CASSIPGHMNTEAFF. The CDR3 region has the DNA TGTGCCAGTAGTATACCGGGACATATGAACACTGAAGCTTTCTTT.